The source of this T cell receptor (beta chain) is a study of technical replicates of blood from a handful of donors. CDR1 and CDR2 (germline): MGHRA, YSYEKL. V trimming: 2 bases; J trimming: 1 base; junction bases outside the gene matches: 1. The CDR3 contains 15 residues. Clones were sequenced by immunoSEQ multiplex PCR, and TCRdb holds only the in-frame ones, with some missing. The sample includes tens of thousands of clones, roughly 91% of them seen just once. The sample consisted of T cells isolated from PBMCs. This chain links TRBV4-1 with TRBJ1-5, with TRBD1 matching over 8 bases. This sequence was found in a human donor in good health. DNA of the CDR3: TGCGCCAGCAGCCAACGGACAGGGAGCAATCAGCCCCAGCATTTT. It yields the protein CASSQRTGSNQPQHF.